A selection of T cell receptor beta chains follows, all from one sample in a study of T cells after posttransplantation cyclophosphamide. Clones were read by immunoSEQ multiplex PCR, and TCRdb kept only the in-frame ones, dropping some. The table lists about 66,000 clones, around 95% of them singletons, with about 3.2% in the top ten. The sequencing sample was made of PBMCs. The receptors stem from a woman between 25 and 40 years old in good health and a related stem cell transplant donor. Both conserved end residues are part of each CDR3. A D gene is named only where the DNA matches it firmly. The listing skips clone size in some rows; elsewhere it reads once, few, many or a size class.

CDR3,DNA,V,size,J,D
CASSPRTAYSNQPQHF,TGTGCCAGCAGTCCGCGGACAGCTTATAGCAATCAGCCCCAGCATTTT,TRBV27,.,TRBJ1-5,.
CASSLPGGGAYEQYF,TGTGCCAGCAGCCTCCCGGGAGGGGGCGCCTACGAGCAGTACTTC,TRBV13,.,TRBJ2-7,.
CASSKRTGDNTEAFF,TGCGCCAGCAGCAAACGGACAGGAGACAACACTGAAGCTTTCTTT,TRBV5-1,.,TRBJ1-1,TRBD1
CATSAGAGSNEKLFF,TGTGCCACTTCAGCGGGCGCAGGGTCTAATGAAAAACTGTTTTTT,TRBV15,.,TRBJ1-4,.
CASSQDFIDIAGGPGETQYF,TGCGCCAGCAGCCAAGATTTTATAGATATAGCGGGGGGGCCGGGGGAGACCCAGTACTTC,TRBV4-3,.,TRBJ2-5,TRBD2
CSVTGGKNYGYTF,TGCAGCGTTACAGGGGGCAAGAACTATGGCTACACCTTC,TRBV29-1,.,TRBJ1-2,TRBD1
CASSLHATIRVSTEAFF,TGTGCCAGCAGCTTGCACGCCACGATCAGGGTCTCCACTGAAGCTTTCTTT,TRBV5-6,.,TRBJ1-1,.
CAVDRDGTYEQYF,TGTGCCGTCGACAGGGACGGTACCTACGAGCAGTACTTC,TRBV6-6,.,TRBJ2-7,TRBD1
CASSPAAFQETQYF,TGTGCCAGCAGCCCAGCCGCATTCCAGGAGACCCAGTACTTC,TRBV7-3,.,TRBJ2-5,.
CASSPPQGWSTGELFF,TGTGCCAGCTCACCACCGCAGGGGTGGAGCACCGGGGAGCTGTTTTTT,TRBV18,.,TRBJ2-2,.
CASSQVGTENTEAFF,TGCGCCAGCAGCCAAGTGGGGACAGAGAACACTGAAGCTTTCTTT,TRBV4-3,.,TRBJ1-1,TRBD1
CSVEGGDRYNEQFF,TGCAGCGTTGAAGGGGGTGACAGGTACAATGAGCAGTTCTTC,TRBV29-1,.,TRBJ2-1,.
CATSSPPHGTALYNEQFF,TGTGCCACCAGCAGTCCTCCCCACGGGACAGCTTTATACAATGAGCAGTTCTTC,TRBV15,.,TRBJ2-1,TRBD1
CASSWAGQGGGNTIYF,TGTGCCAGCAGCTGGGCGGGACAGGGGGGCGGAAACACCATATATTTT,TRBV7-6,.,TRBJ1-3,TRBD1
CASSFRDDTEAFF,TGTGCCAGCAGTTTCCGGGACGACACTGAAGCTTTCTTT,TRBV6-5,.,TRBJ1-1,.
CASSYWTVSGANVLTF,TGTGCCAGCAGCTACTGGACAGTCTCTGGGGCCAACGTCCTGACTTTC,TRBV11-1,.,TRBJ2-6,.
CASSEVQAGANVLTF,TGTGCCAGCAGTGAGGTGCAGGCTGGGGCCAACGTCCTGACTTTC,TRBV2,.,TRBJ2-6,.
CASSEGAPSGNTIYF,TGTGCCAGCAGTGAGGGCGCTCCCTCTGGAAACACCATATATTTT,TRBV6-1,.,TRBJ1-3,.
CASGWLPGTDTQYF,TGTGCTAGTGGCTGGCTTCCTGGCACAGATACGCAGTATTTT,TRBV12-5,.,TRBJ2-3,.
CASSPEGSSYEQYF,TGCGCCAGCAGCCCCGAGGGGTCCTCCTACGAGCAGTACTTC,TRBV5-1,.,TRBJ2-7,.
CAISERGRELHSGNTIYF,TGTGCCATCAGTGAAAGGGGCAGGGAACTTCACTCTGGAAACACCATATATTTT,TRBV10-3,.,TRBJ1-3,.
CASSVGAPGRLNEQFF,TGTGCCAGCAGCGTCGGGGCCCCGGGACGGCTCAATGAGCAGTTCTTC,TRBV9,.,TRBJ2-1,.
CASRSRPGGTGELFF,TGCGCCAGCAGGTCGCGTCCGGGGGGCACCGGGGAGCTGTTTTTT,TRBV5-1,.,TRBJ2-2,TRBD2
CASSFYGTGTDTQYF,TGTGCCAGCAGCTTTTATGGCACCGGCACAGATACGCAGTATTTT,TRBV7-9,.,TRBJ2-3,.
CASSWGTGRYSPLHF,TGTGCCAGCAGTTGGGGGACAGGAAGATATTCACCCCTCCACTTT,TRBV6-5,.,TRBJ1-6,TRBD1
CASSLAVGNHEQFF,TGTGCCAGCAGCTTAGCGGTGGGTAACCATGAGCAGTTCTTC,TRBV7-8,.,TRBJ2-1,.
CASSQGTGNNYGYTF,TGTGCCAGCAGCCAAGGGACAGGGAATAACTATGGCTACACCTTC,TRBV13,once,TRBJ1-2,TRBD1
CASSPSQGITYEQYF,TGTGCCAGTAGTCCGTCACAGGGTATAACCTACGAGCAGTACTTC,TRBV19,.,TRBJ2-7,.
CASSFASGAQETQYF,TGTGCCAGCAGCTTCGCTAGCGGGGCCCAAGAGACCCAGTACTTC,TRBV5-4,once,TRBJ2-5,TRBD2
CASSWGQTTDTQYF,TGTGCCAGCAGCTGGGGACAGACCACAGATACGCAGTATTTT,TRBV7-2,.,TRBJ2-3,TRBD1
CASSELRGQLSLSSYNSPLHF,TGTGCCAGCAGTGAGCTTCGGGGACAATTAAGTCTGAGCTCCTATAATTCACCCCTCCACTTT,TRBV2,.,TRBJ1-6,.
CASSRNRGRTGNTIYF,TGTGCCAGCAGCCGGAACAGGGGGCGGACTGGAAACACCATATATTTT,TRBV4-2,.,TRBJ1-3,TRBD1
CASSHLGTGGTEAFF,TGTGCCAGCAGCCACCTGGGGACAGGGGGCACTGAAGCTTTCTTT,TRBV4-2,.,TRBJ1-1,TRBD1
CRWDLAAISYEQYF,TGCCGTTGGGATCTGGCCGCAATATCCTACGAGCAGTACTTC,TRBV10-1,few,TRBJ2-7,.
CASSQGGQGRAEAFF,TGCGCCAGCAGCCAAGGCGGACAGGGGAGGGCTGAAGCTTTCTTT,TRBV4-3,.,TRBJ1-1,TRBD1
CASSSPDRDVNYGYTF,TGTGCCAGCAGCTCTCCAGACCGGGACGTCAACTATGGCTACACCTTC,TRBV7-9,.,TRBJ1-2,.
CASSYHTSGGTLRQFF,TGTGCCAGCAGTTACCACACTAGCGGGGGCACGCTGAGGCAGTTCTTC,TRBV6-5,.,TRBJ2-1,TRBD2